Listed below are T cell receptor beta chains from one sample, sequenced in a study of regulatory T cells in long-lasting Graves disease. TCRdb re-called the multiplex PCR reads through MiXCR, storing one row per CDR3 protein. This table has 400,000 or so distinct CDR3 sequences, around 20% appearing once. The sample in question was peripheral blood mononuclear cells (PBMCs), obtained when the disease was refractory, from a patient treated with antithyroid drugs. The receptors were gathered from a female donor with Graves disease. Each CDR3 is given with its conserved first and last residue. A D gene is named only where the DNA matches it firmly. Some rows mark clone size as missing; the rest say once, few, many or name a class of expanded clone.

d_gene: -; v_gene: TRBV20-1; j_gene: TRBJ2-5; abundance: few; CDR3aa: CSASRVGDTLVETQYF; CDR3nt: TGCAGTGCTAGTCGGGTGGGGGACACCCTGGTTGAGACCCAGTACTTC
d_gene: -; v_gene: TRBV9; j_gene: TRBJ2-7; abundance: -; CDR3aa: CASSVTVRNYEQYF; CDR3nt: TGTGCCAGCAGCGTGACAGTCAGGAACTACGAGCAGTACTTC
d_gene: -; v_gene: TRBV6-2/TRBV6-3; j_gene: TRBJ2-7; abundance: -; CDR3aa: CASSYQHSYEQYF; CDR3nt: TGTGCCAGCAGTTACCAGCATTCCTACGAGCAGTACTTC
d_gene: -; v_gene: TRBV5-4; j_gene: TRBJ2-7; abundance: once; CDR3aa: CASSLGDFMREQYF; CDR3nt: TGTGCCAGCAGCTTGGGGGACTTCATGAGAGAGCAGTACTTC
d_gene: TRBD2; v_gene: TRBV27; j_gene: TRBJ2-7; abundance: -; CDR3aa: CASSPVRAGGYEQYF; CDR3nt: TGTGCCAGCAGTCCCGTTCGGGCGGGAGGATACGAGCAGTACTTC
d_gene: -; v_gene: TRBV7-9; j_gene: TRBJ1-4; abundance: -; CDR3aa: CASSHTSLRLGLFF; CDR3nt: TGTGCCAGCAGCCACACGAGTCTCCGCCTCGGGCTGTTTTTT
d_gene: -; v_gene: TRBV6-2/TRBV6-3; j_gene: TRBJ2-1; abundance: -; CDR3aa: CASSEAWGGGNEQFF; CDR3nt: TGTGCCAGCAGTGAAGCATGGGGAGGGGGGAATGAGCAGTTCTTC
d_gene: -; v_gene: TRBV7-9; j_gene: TRBJ1-4; abundance: -; CDR3aa: CASSLSRGIATNEKLFF; CDR3nt: TGTGCCAGCAGCTTAAGCCGAGGGATTGCAACTAATGAAAAACTGTTTTTT
d_gene: TRBD2; v_gene: TRBV6-1; j_gene: TRBJ2-7; abundance: few; CDR3aa: CASSNIGAGRSGRTYEQYF; CDR3nt: TGTGCCAGCAGCAATATAGGGGCAGGACGTAGCGGGAGAACCTACGAGCAGTACTTC
d_gene: TRBD2; v_gene: TRBV28; j_gene: TRBJ2-1; abundance: few; CDR3aa: CASRAEGTSGSYEQFF; CDR3nt: TGTGCCAGCAGAGCCGAGGGGACTAGCGGGAGCTATGAGCAGTTCTTC
d_gene: -; v_gene: TRBV5-6; j_gene: TRBJ2-5; abundance: many; CDR3aa: CASSTGFEETQYF; CDR3nt: TGTGCCAGCAGTACAGGGTTCGAAGAGACCCAGTACTTC
d_gene: -; v_gene: TRBV27; j_gene: TRBJ1-1; abundance: few; CDR3aa: CASSPQGWIAEAFF; CDR3nt: TGTGCCAGCAGTCCCCAGGGCTGGATCGCTGAAGCTTTCTTT
d_gene: -; v_gene: TRBV19; j_gene: TRBJ1-1; abundance: few; CDR3aa: CASSMAVNTEAFF; CDR3nt: TGTGCCAGTAGTATGGCAGTGAACACTGAAGCTTTCTTT
d_gene: -; v_gene: TRBV28; j_gene: TRBJ1-6; abundance: many; CDR3aa: CASSPDNSPLHF; CDR3nt: TGTGCCAGCAGTCCAGACAATTCACCCCTCCACTTT
d_gene: -; v_gene: TRBV2; j_gene: TRBJ2-5; abundance: many; CDR3aa: CASSENTRTKETQYF; CDR3nt: TGTGCCAGCAGTGAAAACACCCGGACTAAAGAGACCCAGTACTTC
d_gene: TRBD2; v_gene: TRBV27; j_gene: TRBJ2-7; abundance: many; CDR3aa: CASSFGTSGRSYEQYF; CDR3nt: TGTGCCAGCAGTTTTGGGACTAGCGGGAGGTCCTACGAGCAGTACTTC
d_gene: -; v_gene: TRBV27; j_gene: TRBJ1-1; abundance: many; CDR3aa: CASSLYRGRSTEAFF; CDR3nt: TGTGCCAGCAGTTTATACCGGGGGCGAAGCACTGAAGCTTTCTTT
d_gene: TRBD2; v_gene: TRBV12-3/TRBV12-4; j_gene: TRBJ2-4; abundance: many; CDR3aa: CASSFTGLAGWNIQYF; CDR3nt: TGTGCCAGCAGTTTCACGGGACTAGCGGGATGGAACATTCAGTACTTC
d_gene: -; v_gene: TRBV30; j_gene: TRBJ1-4; abundance: few; CDR3aa: CAWSGTVRRLVNEKLFF; CDR3nt: TGTGCCTGGAGTGGGACAGTCAGAAGATTAGTGAATGAAAAACTGTTTTTT
d_gene: -; v_gene: TRBV10-3; j_gene: TRBJ1-5; abundance: many; CDR3aa: CAISDEGRNQPQHF; CDR3nt: TGTGCCATCAGTGATGAAGGACGGAATCAGCCCCAGCATTTT
d_gene: -; v_gene: TRBV10-3; j_gene: TRBJ2-2; abundance: many; CDR3aa: CAIRSAGNTGELFF; CDR3nt: TGTGCCATCAGGTCCGCTGGAAACACCGGGGAGCTGTTTTTT
d_gene: -; v_gene: TRBV3-1; j_gene: TRBJ1-1; abundance: few; CDR3aa: CASSQPSLMTAPEAFF; CDR3nt: TGTGCCAGCAGCCAACCCTCCTTAATGACAGCTCCTGAAGCTTTCTTT
d_gene: TRBD1; v_gene: TRBV15; j_gene: TRBJ2-5; abundance: many; CDR3aa: CATSTAGTGARETQYF; CDR3nt: TGTGCCACCAGCACCGCCGGGACAGGGGCCCGAGAGACCCAGTACTTC
d_gene: TRBD1; v_gene: TRBV6-9; j_gene: TRBJ1-2; abundance: many; CDR3aa: CASSYRPTGASGYTF; CDR3nt: TGTGCCAGCAGTTATCGTCCGACAGGGGCATCGGGCTACACCTTC
d_gene: -; v_gene: TRBV28; j_gene: TRBJ2-7; abundance: many; CDR3aa: CASSSPGPTYEQYF; CDR3nt: TGTGCCAGCAGTTCCCCGGGACCTACCTACGAGCAGTACTTC
d_gene: -; v_gene: TRBV6-2/TRBV6-3; j_gene: TRBJ1-2; abundance: many; CDR3aa: CASSYEGRGYTF; CDR3nt: TGTGCCAGCAGTTACGAGGGCCGTGGCTACACCTTC
d_gene: -; v_gene: TRBV6-5; j_gene: TRBJ1-2; abundance: -; CDR3aa: CASSYSIPGDYGYTF; CDR3nt: TGTGCCAGCAGTTACTCGATCCCAGGGGACTATGGCTACACCTTC
d_gene: -; v_gene: TRBV7-9; j_gene: TRBJ1-5; abundance: few; CDR3aa: CASSRSGAGDYSNQPQHF; CDR3nt: TGTGCCAGCAGCCGCAGCGGAGCAGGCGACTATAGCAATCAGCCCCAGCATTTT
d_gene: -; v_gene: TRBV7-6; j_gene: TRBJ1-5; abundance: -; CDR3aa: CASSLGAAINQPQHF; CDR3nt: TGTGCCAGCAGCTTAGGTGCAGCAATTAATCAGCCCCAGCATTTT
d_gene: -; v_gene: TRBV5-6; j_gene: TRBJ1-2; abundance: few; CDR3aa: CASSLEYGNYGYTF; CDR3nt: TGTGCCAGCAGCTTGGAATACGGGAACTATGGCTACACCTTC
d_gene: -; v_gene: TRBV5-1; j_gene: TRBJ2-5; abundance: few; CDR3aa: CASSLFRSQETQYF; CDR3nt: TGCGCCAGCAGCTTGTTTAGGTCACAAGAGACCCAGTACTTC
d_gene: TRBD2; v_gene: TRBV3-1; j_gene: TRBJ2-5; abundance: many; CDR3aa: CASSQVAGGPRETQYF; CDR3nt: TGTGCCAGCAGCCAAGTAGCGGGAGGGCCTAGAGAGACCCAGTACTTC
d_gene: TRBD1; v_gene: TRBV6-9; j_gene: TRBJ2-7; abundance: few; CDR3aa: CASSSTGTEWEQYF; CDR3nt: TGTGCCAGCAGTTCTACCGGGACAGAGTGGGAGCAGTACTTC
d_gene: -; v_gene: TRBV7-9; j_gene: TRBJ1-1; abundance: -; CDR3aa: CASSHREGWNAEAFF; CDR3nt: TGTGCCAGCAGCCACCGTGAGGGCTGGAACGCTGAAGCTTTCTTT
d_gene: TRBD2; v_gene: TRBV12-3/TRBV12-4; j_gene: TRBJ2-4; abundance: -; CDR3aa: CASGNSGNRHIQYF; CDR3nt: TGTGCCAGCGGAAATAGCGGGAATCGGCACATTCAGTACTTC
d_gene: -; v_gene: TRBV20-1; j_gene: TRBJ1-1; abundance: few; CDR3aa: CSARVGTSNTEAFF; CDR3nt: TGCAGTGCTAGAGTGGGCACCTCCAACACTGAAGCTTTCTTT
d_gene: TRBD1; v_gene: TRBV6-5; j_gene: TRBJ1-1; abundance: few; CDR3aa: CASSYSVGQGYTEAFF; CDR3nt: TGTGCCAGCAGTTACAGTGTGGGACAGGGGTACACTGAAGCTTTCTTT
d_gene: TRBD1; v_gene: TRBV27; j_gene: TRBJ1-6; abundance: -; CDR3aa: CASRNRQGWNNSPLHF; CDR3nt: TGTGCCAGCAGGAACAGACAGGGGTGGAATAATTCACCCCTCCACTTT
d_gene: TRBD2; v_gene: TRBV6-2/TRBV6-3; j_gene: TRBJ2-7; abundance: -; CDR3aa: CASSYSRGLAGGTEQYF; CDR3nt: TGTGCCAGCAGTTACTCGAGGGGCTTAGCGGGAGGAACCGAGCAGTACTTC
d_gene: -; v_gene: TRBV20-1; j_gene: TRBJ1-1; abundance: -; CDR3aa: CSARGLKQGRGTEAFF; CDR3nt: TGCAGTGCTAGAGGACTTAAACAGGGTCGGGGTACTGAAGCTTTCTTT
d_gene: -; v_gene: TRBV6-2/TRBV6-3; j_gene: TRBJ1-1; abundance: few; CDR3aa: CASSISPEAFF; CDR3nt: TGTGCCAGCTCCATCTCGCCTGAAGCTTTCTTT
d_gene: -; v_gene: TRBV28; j_gene: TRBJ2-3; abundance: few; CDR3aa: CAGSLLVGSSTDTQYF; CDR3nt: TGTGCCGGCAGTTTATTGGTAGGGTCGAGCACAGATACGCAGTATTTT
d_gene: TRBD1; v_gene: TRBV10-3; j_gene: TRBJ2-7; abundance: few; CDR3aa: CAISPPGTGGYEQYF; CDR3nt: TGTGCCATCAGCCCCCCCGGGACAGGGGGATACGAGCAGTACTTC
d_gene: -; v_gene: TRBV7-8; j_gene: TRBJ1-6; abundance: few; CDR3aa: CAGSLEGSSYNSPLHF; CDR3nt: TGTGCCGGCAGCTTAGAGGGAAGCTCCTATAATTCACCCCTCCACTTT
d_gene: -; v_gene: TRBV7-8; j_gene: TRBJ1-5; abundance: few; CDR3aa: CASSLVGGLNQPQHF; CDR3nt: TGTGCCAGCAGCTTAGTTGGGGGATTAAACCAGCCCCAGCATTTT
d_gene: -; v_gene: TRBV5-1; j_gene: TRBJ1-1; abundance: few; CDR3aa: CASSLTQGNTEAFF; CDR3nt: TGCGCCAGCAGCTTGACTCAGGGAAACACTGAAGCTTTCTTT
d_gene: -; v_gene: TRBV11-2; j_gene: TRBJ2-4; abundance: -; CDR3aa: CASSPAGWGNAKNIQYF; CDR3nt: TGTGCCAGCAGTCCCGCGGGGTGGGGCAACGCCAAAAACATTCAGTACTTC
d_gene: TRBD1; v_gene: TRBV3-1; j_gene: TRBJ1-5; abundance: few; CDR3aa: CASSPRDRGQPQHF; CDR3nt: TGTGCCAGCAGCCCCCGGGACAGGGGGCAGCCCCAGCATTTT
d_gene: -; v_gene: TRBV5-1; j_gene: TRBJ2-7; abundance: -; CDR3aa: CASSPEGGRYEQYF; CDR3nt: TGCGCCAGCAGCCCCGAGGGGGGGAGGTACGAGCAGTACTTC
d_gene: TRBD2; v_gene: TRBV5-1; j_gene: TRBJ2-7; abundance: -; CDR3aa: CASSLRTSIDEQYF; CDR3nt: TGCGCCAGCAGCTTGAGGACTAGTATTGACGAGCAGTACTTC